This T cell receptor (beta chain) stems from a study of blood T cell repertoires in COVID-19. About the research overall: Specimens from acute and convalescent COVID-19 originated in the United States, Italy and Spain. In each case, the material was cDNA or gDNA derived from T cells, B-cell-depleted T cells, or PBMCs.

The CDR3 contains 14 residues. CDR1 is SGHDT and CDR2 is YYEEEE in the germline V gene. The V gene lost 3 bases and the J gene lost 3 bases, with 10 bases spanning the gap. In the original workflow: Using reference gene primer amplification, nucleated cell counts were estimated. Assay used: immunoSEQ multiplex PCR; TCRdb lists only in-frame clones, some missing. D and trimming come from the DNA, and the V and J calls and clone size come from that table. The table lists 250,000 to 300,000 clones, roughly 90% of them singletons. This clonotype was sampled from a woman in her sixties or seventies who had recovered from COVID-19. Sequenced sample: PBMCs or T cells enriched from blood (not recorded which). V gene TRBV5-6 combines with J gene TRBJ1-5; D is possibly TRBD1 (5 bases). In DNA, the CDR3 is TGTGCCAGCAGCTGGAGGGGTACCAATCAGCCCCAGCATTTT. Amino acid sequence: CASSWRGTNQPQHF.